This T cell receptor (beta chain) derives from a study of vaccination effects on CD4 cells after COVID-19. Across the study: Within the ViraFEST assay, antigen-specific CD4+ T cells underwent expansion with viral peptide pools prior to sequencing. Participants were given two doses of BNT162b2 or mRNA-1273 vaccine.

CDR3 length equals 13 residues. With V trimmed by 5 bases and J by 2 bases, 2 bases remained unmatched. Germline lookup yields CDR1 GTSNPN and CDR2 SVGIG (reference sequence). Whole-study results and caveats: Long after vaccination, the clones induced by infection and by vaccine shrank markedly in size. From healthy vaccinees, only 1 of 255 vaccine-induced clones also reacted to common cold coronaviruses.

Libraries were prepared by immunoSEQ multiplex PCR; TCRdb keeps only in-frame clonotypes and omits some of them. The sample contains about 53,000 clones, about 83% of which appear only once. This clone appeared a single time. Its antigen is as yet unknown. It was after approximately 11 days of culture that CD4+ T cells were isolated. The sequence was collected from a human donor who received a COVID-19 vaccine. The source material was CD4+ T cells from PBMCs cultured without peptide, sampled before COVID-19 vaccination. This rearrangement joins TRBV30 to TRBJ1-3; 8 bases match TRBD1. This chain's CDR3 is CAWETGAGNTIYF. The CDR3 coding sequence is TGTGCCTGGGAGACAGGGGCTGGAAACACCATATATTTT.